The T cell receptor (beta chain) described here comes from a study of blood T cell repertoires in COVID-19. In the source study's methods: Researchers report that nucleated cell counts were estimated from reference gene primer amplification. Repertoires were generated with immunoSEQ multiplex PCR, while TCRdb's copy carries only in-frame clones and drops some. That table is the source of V, J and clone size, and D and trimming were worked out from the DNA. This sample has roughly 77,000 clones, with 79% found just once. This clone was counted a few times. In germline, CDR1 is SQVTM, CDR2 ANQGSEA. This CDR3 region has 12 residues. The ends lost 6 bases at V and 7 bases at J; junction bases unmatched: 6.

Sequencing input: peripheral blood. This sequence joins TRBV29-1 and TRBJ2-1; TRBD2 matches 7 bases. The sequence was obtained from a man between 60 and 75 years old with active or convalescent COVID-19. The CDR3 DNA reads as TGCAGCGTGGGCGGACTAGTGAATGAGCAGTTCTTC. This encodes CSVGGLVNEQFF.